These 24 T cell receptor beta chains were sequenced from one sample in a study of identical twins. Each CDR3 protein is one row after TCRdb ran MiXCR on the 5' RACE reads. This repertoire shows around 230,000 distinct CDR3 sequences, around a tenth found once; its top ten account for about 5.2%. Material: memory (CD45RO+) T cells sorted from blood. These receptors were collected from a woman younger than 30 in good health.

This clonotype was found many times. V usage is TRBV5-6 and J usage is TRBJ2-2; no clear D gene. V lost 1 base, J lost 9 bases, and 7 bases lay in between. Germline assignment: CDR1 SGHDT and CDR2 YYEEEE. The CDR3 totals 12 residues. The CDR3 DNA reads TGTGCCAGCAGCTTGACGGCCCGGGAGCTGTTTTTT. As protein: CASSLTARELFF. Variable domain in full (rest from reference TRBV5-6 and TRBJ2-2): DAGVTQSPTHLIKTRGQQVTLRCSPKSGHDTVSWYQQALGQGPQFIFQYYEEEERQRGNFPDRFSGHQFPNYSSELNVNALLLGDSALYLCASSLTARELFFGEGSRLTVL.

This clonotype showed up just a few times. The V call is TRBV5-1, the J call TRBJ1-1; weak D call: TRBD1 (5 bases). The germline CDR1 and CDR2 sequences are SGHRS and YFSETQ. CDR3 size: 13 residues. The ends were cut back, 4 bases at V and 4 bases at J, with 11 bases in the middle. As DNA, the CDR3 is TGCGCCAGCAGCCCCAGGGATTCCACTGAAGCTTTCTTT. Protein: CASSPRDSTEAFF.

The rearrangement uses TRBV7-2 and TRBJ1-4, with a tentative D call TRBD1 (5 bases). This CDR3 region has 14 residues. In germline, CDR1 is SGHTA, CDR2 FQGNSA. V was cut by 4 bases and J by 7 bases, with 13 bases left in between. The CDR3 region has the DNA TGTGCCAGCAGCTCGACTAGGGGTAGTGAAAAACTGTTTTTT. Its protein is CASSSTRGSEKLFF.

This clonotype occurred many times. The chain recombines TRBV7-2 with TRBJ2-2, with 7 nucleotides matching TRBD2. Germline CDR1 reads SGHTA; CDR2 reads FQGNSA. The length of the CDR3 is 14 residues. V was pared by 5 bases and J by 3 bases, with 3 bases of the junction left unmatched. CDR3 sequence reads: CASSRDYYTGELFF. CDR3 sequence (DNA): TGTGCCAGCAGCCGGGACTACTACACCGGGGAGCTGTTTTTT.

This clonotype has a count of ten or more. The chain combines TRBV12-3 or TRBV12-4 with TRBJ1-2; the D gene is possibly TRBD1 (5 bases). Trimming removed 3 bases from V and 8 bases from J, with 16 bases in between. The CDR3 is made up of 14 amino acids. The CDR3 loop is CASSFNSQGRGYTF. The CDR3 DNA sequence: TGTGCCAGCAGTTTTAATAGCCAGGGACGAGGCTACACCTTC.

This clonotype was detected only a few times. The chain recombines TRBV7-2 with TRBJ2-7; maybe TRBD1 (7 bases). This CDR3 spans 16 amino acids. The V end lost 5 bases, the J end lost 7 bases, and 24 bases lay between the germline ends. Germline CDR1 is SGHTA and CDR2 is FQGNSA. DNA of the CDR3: TGTGCCAGCAGCCCTACCAGCCGACAGGGACTGGGGGAGCAGTACTTC. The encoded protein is CASSPTSRQGLGEQYF.

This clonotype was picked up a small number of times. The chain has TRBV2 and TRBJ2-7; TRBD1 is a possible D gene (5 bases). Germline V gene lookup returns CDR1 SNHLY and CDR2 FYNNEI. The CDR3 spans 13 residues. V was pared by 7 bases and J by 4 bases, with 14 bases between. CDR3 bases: TGTGCCAGCATATCTGGGGCCTTATACGAGCAGTACTTC. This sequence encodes CASISGALYEQYF.

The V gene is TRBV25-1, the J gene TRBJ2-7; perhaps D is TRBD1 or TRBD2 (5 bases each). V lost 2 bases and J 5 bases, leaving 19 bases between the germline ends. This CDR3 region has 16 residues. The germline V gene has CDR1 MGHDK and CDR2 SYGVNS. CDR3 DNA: TGTGCCAGCAGTGAAGAGGGAGCGTGGGGCCACCACGAGCAGTACTTC. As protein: CASSEEGAWGHHEQYF.

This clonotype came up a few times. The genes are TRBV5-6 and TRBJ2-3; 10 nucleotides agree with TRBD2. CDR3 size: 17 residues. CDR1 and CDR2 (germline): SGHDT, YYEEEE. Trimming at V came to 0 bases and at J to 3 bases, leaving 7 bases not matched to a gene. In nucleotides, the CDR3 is TGTGCCAGCAGCTTGGTCCGGTCTAGCGGGGGTACAGATACGCAGTATTTT. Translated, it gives CASSLVRSSGGTDTQYF.

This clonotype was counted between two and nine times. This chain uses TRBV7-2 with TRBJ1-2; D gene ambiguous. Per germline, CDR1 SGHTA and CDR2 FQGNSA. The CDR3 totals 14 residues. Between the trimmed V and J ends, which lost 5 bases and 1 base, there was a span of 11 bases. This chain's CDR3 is CASSTRTVNYGYTF. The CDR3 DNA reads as TGTGCCAGCAGCACCCGGACGGTTAACTATGGCTACACCTTC.

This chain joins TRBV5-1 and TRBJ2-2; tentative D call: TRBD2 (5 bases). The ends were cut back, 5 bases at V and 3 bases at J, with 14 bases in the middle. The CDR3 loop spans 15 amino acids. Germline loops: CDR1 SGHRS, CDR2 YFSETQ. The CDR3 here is CASRLRGPDTGELFF. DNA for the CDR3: TGCGCCAGCAGGTTGAGAGGGCCCGACACCGGGGAGCTGTTTTTT.

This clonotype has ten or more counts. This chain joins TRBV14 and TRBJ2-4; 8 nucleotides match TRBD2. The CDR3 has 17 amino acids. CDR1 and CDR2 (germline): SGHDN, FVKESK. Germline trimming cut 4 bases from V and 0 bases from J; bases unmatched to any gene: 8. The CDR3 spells CASSPRGGYLAKNIQYF. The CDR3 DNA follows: TGTGCCAGCAGCCCCCGGGGGGGGTATCTAGCCAAAAACATTCAGTACTTC.

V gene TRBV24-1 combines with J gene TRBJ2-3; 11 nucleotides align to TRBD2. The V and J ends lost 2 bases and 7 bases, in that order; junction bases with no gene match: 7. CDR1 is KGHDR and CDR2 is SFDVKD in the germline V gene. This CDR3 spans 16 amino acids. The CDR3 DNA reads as TGTGCCACCAGTGATTCGACTAGCGGGATTAGAAATACGCAGTATTTT. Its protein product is CATSDSTSGIRNTQYF.

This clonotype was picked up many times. The CDR3 coding sequence is TGCAGCGTTGAAACTAGCGGGTACTACGAGCAGTACTTC. This sequence encodes CSVETSGYYEQYF. V usage is TRBV29-1 and J usage is TRBJ2-7, with 9 bases identical to TRBD2. The CDR3 totals 13 residues. Germline V gene data show CDR1 as SQVTM and CDR2 as ANQGSEA. Losses at the gene ends were 2 bases for V and 3 bases for J; bases not matched to a gene: 2.

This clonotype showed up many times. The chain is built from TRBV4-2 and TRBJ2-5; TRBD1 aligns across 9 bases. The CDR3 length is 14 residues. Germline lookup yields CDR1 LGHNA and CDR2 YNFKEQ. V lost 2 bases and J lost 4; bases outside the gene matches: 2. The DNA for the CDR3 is TGTGCCAGCAGCCAATCGGACAGGGGAGAGACCCAGTACTTC. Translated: CASSQSDRGETQYF.

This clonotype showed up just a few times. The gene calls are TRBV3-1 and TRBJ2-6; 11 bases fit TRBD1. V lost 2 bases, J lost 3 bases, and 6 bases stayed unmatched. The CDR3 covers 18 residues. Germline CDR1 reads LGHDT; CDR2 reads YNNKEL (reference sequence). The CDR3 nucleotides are TGTGCCAGCAGCCAATCCAGGACAGGGGGCGGTGGGGCCAACGTCCTGACTTTC. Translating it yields CASSQSRTGGGGANVLTF.

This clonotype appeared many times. Written as DNA, the CDR3 is TGCAGCGTGAGAGAGTCCGAGCAGTACTTC. Protein: CSVRESEQYF. The chain links TRBV29-1 to TRBJ2-7; D ambiguous. This CDR3 has 10 amino acids. CDR1 and CDR2 from the germline V gene are SQVTM and ANQGSEA. Trimming took 6 bases from V and 6 from J, leaving 9 bases between them.

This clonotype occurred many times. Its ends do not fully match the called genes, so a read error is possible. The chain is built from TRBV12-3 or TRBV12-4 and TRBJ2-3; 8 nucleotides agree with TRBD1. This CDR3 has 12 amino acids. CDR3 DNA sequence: TGTGCCAGCAGTTTAGCTTGGACAGGGCCCTCTTTT. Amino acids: CASSLAWTGPSF.

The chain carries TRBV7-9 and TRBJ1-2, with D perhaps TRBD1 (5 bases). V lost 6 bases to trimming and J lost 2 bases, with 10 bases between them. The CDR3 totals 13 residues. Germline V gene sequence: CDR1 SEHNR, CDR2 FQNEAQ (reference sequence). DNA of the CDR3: TGTGCCAGCAGGAGGACAACGAACTATGGCTACACCTTC. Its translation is CASRRTTNYGYTF. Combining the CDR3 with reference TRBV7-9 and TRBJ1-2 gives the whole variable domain DTGVSQNPRHKITKRGQNVTFRCDPISEHNRLYWYRQTLGQGPEFLTYFQNEAQLEKSRLLSDRFSAERPKGSFSTLEIQRTEQGDSAMYLCASRRTTNYGYTFGSGTRLTVV.

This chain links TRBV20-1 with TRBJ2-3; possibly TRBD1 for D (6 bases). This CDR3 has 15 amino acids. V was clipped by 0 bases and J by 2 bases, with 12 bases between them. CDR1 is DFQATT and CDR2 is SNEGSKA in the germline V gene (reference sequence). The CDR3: CSAREGGAVTDTQYF. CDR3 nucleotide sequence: TGCAGTGCTAGAGAAGGGGGAGCGGTCACAGATACGCAGTATTTT.

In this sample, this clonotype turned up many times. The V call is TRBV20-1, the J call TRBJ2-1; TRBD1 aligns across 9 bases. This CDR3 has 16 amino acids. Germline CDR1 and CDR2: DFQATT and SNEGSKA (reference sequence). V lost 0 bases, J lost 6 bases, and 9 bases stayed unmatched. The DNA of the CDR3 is TGCAGTGCTAGAGATCCTGCGGGACAGGGTTCCAATGAGCAGTTCTTC. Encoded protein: CSARDPAGQGSNEQFF.

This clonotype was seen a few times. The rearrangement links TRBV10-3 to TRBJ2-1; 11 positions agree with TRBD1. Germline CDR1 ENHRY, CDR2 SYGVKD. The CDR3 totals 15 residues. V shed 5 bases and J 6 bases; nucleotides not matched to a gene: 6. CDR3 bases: TGTGCCATCAGTTCAACCGGGACAGGGGGCAATGAGCAGTTCTTC. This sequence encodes CAISSTGTGGNEQFF.

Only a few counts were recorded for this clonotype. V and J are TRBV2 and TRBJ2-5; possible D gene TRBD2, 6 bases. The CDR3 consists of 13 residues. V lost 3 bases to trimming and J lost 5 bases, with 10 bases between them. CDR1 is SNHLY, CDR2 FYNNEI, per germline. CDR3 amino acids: CASSDGGAETQYF. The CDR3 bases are TGTGCCAGCAGTGACGGAGGGGCGGAGACCCAGTACTTC.

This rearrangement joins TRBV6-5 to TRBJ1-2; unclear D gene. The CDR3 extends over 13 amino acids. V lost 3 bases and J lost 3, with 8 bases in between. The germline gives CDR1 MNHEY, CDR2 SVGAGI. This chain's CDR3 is CASSYRAYYGYTF. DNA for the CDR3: TGTGCCAGCAGTTATAGGGCCTACTATGGCTACACCTTC.